The 16 T cell receptor beta chains below come from one sample, sequenced in a study of T cell responses to AZD1222 COVID-19 vaccine. Here immunoSEQ multiplex PCR was the method, and the copy in TCRdb shows in-frame clones only, minus some. In the table there are some 150,000 clones, 80% to 95% of which are singletons. Sequencing was performed on peripheral blood, taken 28 days after the second AZD1222 dose. The source is an adult who received the AZD1222 COVID-19 vaccine.

The CDR3 spells CASSLGTSEYNEQFF. CDR3 nucleotides: TGTGCCAGCAGCCTCGGGACTAGCGAATACAATGAGCAGTTCTTC. The chain carries TRBV7-2 and TRBJ2-1; 10 bases align to TRBD2. The CDR3 is 15 amino acids. Germline V gene data show CDR1 as SGHTA and CDR2 as FQGNSA. V lost 5 bases, J lost 4 bases, and 5 bases stayed unmatched. The whole variable domain, filled in from reference TRBV7-2 and TRBJ2-1, reads GAGVSQSPSNKVTEKGKDVELRCDPISGHTALYWYRQSLGQGLEFLIYFQGNSAPDKSGLPSDRFSAERTGGSVSTLTIQRTQQEDSAVYLCASSLGTSEYNEQFFGPGTRLTVL.

V gene TRBV29-1 combines with J gene TRBJ2-1; D unclear. Germline loops: CDR1 SQVTM, CDR2 ANQGSEA. CDR3 length: 15 residues. The V end was cut by 0 bases, the J end by 6 bases, with 15 bases between. The CDR3 DNA reads as TGCAGCGTTGAAGATCAGAAATATACAGCCAATGAGCAGTTCTTC. Amino acids: CSVEDQKYTANEQFF.

This chain connects TRBV19 to TRBJ1-2; TRBD1 might be the D (5 bases). This CDR3 comprises 15 residues. CDR1 and CDR2 from the germline V gene are LNHDA and SQIVND (reference sequence). V lost 2 bases to trimming and J lost 3 bases, with 13 bases between them. The CDR3 DNA follows: TGTGCCAGTAGTATATCTGGTCAGGGATACTATGGCTACACCTTC. Protein: CASSISGQGYYGYTF.

The chain combines TRBV25-1 with TRBJ1-2; D gene ambiguous. CDR1 and CDR2 (germline): MGHDK, SYGVNS. The CDR3 runs to 15 residues. The V gene lost 2 bases and the J gene lost 0 bases, with 10 bases spanning the gap. CDR3 DNA: TGTGCCAGCAGTGAAACTGGCAGAGCTAACTATGGCTACACCTTC. As protein: CASSETGRANYGYTF.

J is TRBJ2-1 and V is TRBV5-6, with unresolved D. From germline, CDR1 is SGHDT and CDR2 YYEEEE. This CDR3 is built from 13 residues. With 3 bases removed from V and 2 bases from J, the gap between germline ends came to 6 bases. CDR3 nucleotide sequence: TGTGCCAGCAGCTCAACTCCCTACAATGAGCAGTTCTTC. Residues: CASSSTPYNEQFF.

This rearrangement joins TRBV5-1 to TRBJ2-5; tentatively, D is TRBD1 or TRBD2 (5 bases each). CDR1 and CDR2 (germline): SGHRS, YFSETQ. Between the trimmed V and J ends, which lost 1 base and 2 bases, there was a span of 12 bases. The CDR3 has 15 residues. Written as DNA, the CDR3 is TGCGCCAGCAGCTTGCGGGGATGGGGGCAAGAGACCCAGTACTTC. As protein: CASSLRGWGQETQYF.

The V and J genes are TRBV9 and TRBJ2-2; D ambiguous. Germline V lookup: CDR1 SGDLS, CDR2 YYNGEE. The V gene lost 3 bases and the J gene lost 0 bases, with 3 bases spanning the gap. The CDR3 totals 13 residues. The CDR3 DNA sequence: TGTGCCAGCAGCGGGACGAACACCGGGGAGCTGTTTTTT. This translates into CASSGTNTGELFF.

V and J are TRBV28 and TRBJ1-2; 7 bases agree with TRBD1. V trimming: 6 bases; J trimming: 5 bases; junction bases outside the gene matches: 9. The germline gives CDR1 MDHEN, CDR2 SYDVKM. The CDR3 is made up of 14 amino acids. The CDR3 here is CASSWGDRVYGYTF. The DNA for the CDR3 is TGTGCCAGCAGCTGGGGCGACAGGGTGTATGGCTACACCTTC.

The chain uses TRBV13 and TRBJ2-1; 7 bases are shared with TRBD2. The V segment lost 5 bases and the J segment 0 bases; nucleotides outside the gene matches: 22. Looked up from germline, CDR1 is PRHDT and CDR2 is FYEKMQ (reference sequence). The CDR3 has 21 residues. This chain's CDR3 is CASSHSPGGLPFSSSYNEQFF. DNA of the CDR3: TGTGCCAGCAGCCACTCACCGGGGGGACTCCCCTTTTCAAGCTCCTACAATGAGCAGTTCTTC.

This clone was seen more than once but under ten times. The chain links TRBV27 to TRBJ1-2; no firm D call. V was trimmed by 5 bases and J by 1 base, leaving 8 bases between them. Per the germline V gene, CDR1 is MNHEY and CDR2 is SMNVEV (reference sequence). The CDR3 totals 13 residues. This chain's CDR3 is CASSVSGNYGYTF. In DNA, the CDR3 is TGTGCCAGCAGTGTTAGTGGTAACTATGGCTACACCTTC.

The genes are TRBV5-1 and TRBJ2-3; D unclear. Trimming left V 3 bases short and J 5 bases short, with 10 bases between. The CDR3 loop spans 13 amino acids. From germline, CDR1 is SGHRS and CDR2 YFSETQ. CDR3 in DNA: TGCGCCAGCAGCTCCCTATTTGGAGATACGCAGTATTTT. It is translated as CASSSLFGDTQYF. Using reference TRBV5-1 and TRBJ2-3 for the parts outside the CDR3, the full variable domain is KAGVTQTPRYLIKTRGQQVTLSCSPISGHRSVSWYQQTPGQGLQFLFEYFSETQRNKGNFPGRFSGRQFSNSRSEMNVSTLELGDSALYLCASSSLFGDTQYFGPGTRLTVL.

V is TRBV13 and J is TRBJ1-2, with 9 bases identical to TRBD1. V gave up 4 bases and J gave up 6 bases; unmatched junction bases: 6. Germline assignment: CDR1 PRHDT and CDR2 FYEKMQ (reference sequence). CDR3 length equals 14 residues. The CDR3 reads CASSYPGQGNGYTF. In DNA, the CDR3 is TGTGCCAGCAGCTACCCGGGACAGGGAAATGGCTACACCTTC.

This rearrangement joins TRBV27 to TRBJ1-1; D ambiguous. This CDR3 region has 15 residues. V was clipped by 3 bases and J by 0 bases, with 11 bases between them. CDR1 is MNHEY, CDR2 SMNVEV, per germline (reference sequence). The CDR3 DNA follows: TGTGCCAGCAGTTTCGATGATCCCATGAACACTGAAGCTTTCTTT. Translating it yields CASSFDDPMNTEAFF.

The CDR3 is CASSQGGRAINYEQYF. The CDR3 nucleotides are TGTGCCAGCAGCCAAGGGGGGCGGGCAATTAACTACGAGCAGTACTTC. This rearrangement joins TRBV3-1 (or the pseudogene TRBV3-2) to TRBJ2-7; perhaps TRBD1 as D (6 bases). CDR3 length: 16 residues. V lost 1 base to trimming and J lost 3 bases, with 16 bases between them. The germline V gene has CDR1 LGHDT and CDR2 YNNKEL (reference sequence).

The chain employs TRBV6-5 and TRBJ2-3, with TRBD1 matching over 11 bases. The V gene's germline CDR1 is MNHEY and CDR2 SVGAGI. The V and J ends lost 6 bases and 7 bases, in that order; junction bases with no gene match: 9. The CDR3 contains 15 residues. The DNA for the CDR3 is TGTGCCAGCAGCCGAACCGGACAGGGGGCAAATACGCAGTATTTT. Translating gives CASSRTGQGANTQYF.

CDR3 sequence reads: CAWRRTGGGIEQFF. CDR3 sequence (DNA): TGTGCCTGGCGACGGACAGGGGGTGGGATTGAGCAGTTCTTC. This rearrangement joins TRBV30 to TRBJ2-1, with 10 bases fitting TRBD1. Unmatched junction bases numbered 10, after V lost 5 bases and J lost 9 bases. The CDR3 length is 14 residues. The germline V gene encodes CDR1 GTSNPN and CDR2 SVGIG (reference sequence).